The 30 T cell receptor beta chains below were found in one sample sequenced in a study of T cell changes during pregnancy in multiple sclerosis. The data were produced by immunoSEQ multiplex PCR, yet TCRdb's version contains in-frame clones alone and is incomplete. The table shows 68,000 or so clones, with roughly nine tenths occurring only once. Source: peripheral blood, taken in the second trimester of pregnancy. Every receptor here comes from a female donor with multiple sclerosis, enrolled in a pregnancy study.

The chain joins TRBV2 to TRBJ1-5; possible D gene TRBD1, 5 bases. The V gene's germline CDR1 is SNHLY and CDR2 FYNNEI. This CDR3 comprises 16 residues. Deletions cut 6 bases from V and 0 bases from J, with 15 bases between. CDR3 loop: CASRLTGVNSNQPQHF. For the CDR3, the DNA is TGTGCCAGCAGATTAACAGGAGTCAATAGCAATCAGCCCCAGCATTTT. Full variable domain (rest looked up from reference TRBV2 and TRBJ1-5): EPEVTQTPSHQVTQMGQEVILRCVPISNHLYFYWYRQILGQKVEFLVSFYNNEISEKSEIFDDQFSVERPDGSNFTLKIRSTKLEDSAMYFCASRLTGVNSNQPQHFGDGTRLSIL.

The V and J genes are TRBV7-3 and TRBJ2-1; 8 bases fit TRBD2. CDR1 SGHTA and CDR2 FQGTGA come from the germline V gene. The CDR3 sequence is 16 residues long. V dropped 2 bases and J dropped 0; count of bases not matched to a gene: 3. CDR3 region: CASSLAGGHSYNEQFF. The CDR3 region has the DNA TGTGCCAGCAGCTTAGCGGGGGGCCACTCCTACAATGAGCAGTTCTTC.

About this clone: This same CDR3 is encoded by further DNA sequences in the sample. DNA of the CDR3: TGTGCCAGCAGCCCCGGGACAGCAAGCAATCAGCCCCAGCATTTT. This sequence encodes CASSPGTASNQPQHF. The chain uses TRBV11-2 and TRBJ1-5, with 7 nucleotides matching TRBD1. Germline V gene lookup returns CDR1 SGHAT and CDR2 FQNNGV. The CDR3 totals 15 residues. Trimming took 5 bases from V and 1 from J; bases not matched to a gene: 5. Together with reference TRBV11-2 and TRBJ1-5, the CDR3 gives the full variable domain: EAGVAQSPRYKIIEKRQSVAFWCNPISGHATLYWYQQILGQGPKLLIQFQNNGVVDDSQLPKDRFSAERLKGVDSTLKIQPAKLEDSAVYLCASSPGTASNQPQHFGDGTRLSIL.

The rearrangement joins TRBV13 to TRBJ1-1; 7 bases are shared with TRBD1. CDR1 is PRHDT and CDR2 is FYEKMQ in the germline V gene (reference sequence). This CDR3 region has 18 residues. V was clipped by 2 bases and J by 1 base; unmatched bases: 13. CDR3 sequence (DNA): TGTGCCAGCAGCTTACGGTCCAGGGGGTTTCGCTGGAACACTGAAGCTTTCTTT. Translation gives CASSLRSRGFRWNTEAFF.

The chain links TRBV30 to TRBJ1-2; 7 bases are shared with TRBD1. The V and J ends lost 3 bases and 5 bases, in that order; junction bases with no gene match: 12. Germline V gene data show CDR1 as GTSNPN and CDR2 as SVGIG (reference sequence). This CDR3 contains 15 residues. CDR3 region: CAWRLWDRVHYGYTF. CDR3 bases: TGTGCCTGGAGGCTATGGGACAGAGTCCATTATGGCTACACCTTC.

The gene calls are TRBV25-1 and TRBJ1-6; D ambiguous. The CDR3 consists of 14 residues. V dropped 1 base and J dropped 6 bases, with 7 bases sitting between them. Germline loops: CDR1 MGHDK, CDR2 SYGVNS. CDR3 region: CASSESTTNSPLHF. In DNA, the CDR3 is TGTGCCAGCAGTGAATCTACCACTAATTCACCCCTCCACTTT.

CDR3 protein: CASSFGLHETQYF. CDR3 in DNA: TGTGCCAGCAGCTTTGGACTTCACGAGACCCAGTACTTC. The chain links TRBV7-2 to TRBJ2-5, with D tentatively TRBD2 (5 bases). The CDR3 runs to 13 residues. Trimming cost V 3 bases and J 5 bases, with 10 bases left between them. The germline gives CDR1 SGHTA, CDR2 FQGNSA.

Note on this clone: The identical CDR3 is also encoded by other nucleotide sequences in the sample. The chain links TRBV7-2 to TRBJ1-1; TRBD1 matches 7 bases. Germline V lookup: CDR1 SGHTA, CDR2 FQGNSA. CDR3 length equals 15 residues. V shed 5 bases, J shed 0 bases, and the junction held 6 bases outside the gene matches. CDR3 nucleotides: TGTGCCAGCAGCAGACGGGACAGTTTGAACACTGAAGCTTTCTTT. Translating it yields CASSRRDSLNTEAFF.

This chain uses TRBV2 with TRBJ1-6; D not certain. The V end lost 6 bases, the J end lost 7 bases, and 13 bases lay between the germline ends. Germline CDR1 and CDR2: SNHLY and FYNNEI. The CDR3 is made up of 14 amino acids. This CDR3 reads CASSSQALNSPLHF. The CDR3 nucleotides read TGTGCCAGCAGCAGCCAGGCTCTGAATTCACCCCTCCACTTT.

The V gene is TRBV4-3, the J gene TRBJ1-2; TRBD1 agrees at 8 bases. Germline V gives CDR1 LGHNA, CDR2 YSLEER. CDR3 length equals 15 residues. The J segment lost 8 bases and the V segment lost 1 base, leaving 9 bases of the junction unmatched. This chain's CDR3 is CASSQGSGGAYGYTF. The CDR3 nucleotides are TGCGCCAGCAGCCAAGGCTCAGGGGGCGCTTACGGCTACACCTTC.

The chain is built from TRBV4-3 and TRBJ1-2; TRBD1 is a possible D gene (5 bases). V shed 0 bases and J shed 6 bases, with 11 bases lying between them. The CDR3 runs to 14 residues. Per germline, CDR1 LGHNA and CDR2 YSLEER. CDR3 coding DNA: TGCGCCAGCAGCCAAGAGAACCAGGGCCATGGCTACACCTTC. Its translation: CASSQENQGHGYTF.

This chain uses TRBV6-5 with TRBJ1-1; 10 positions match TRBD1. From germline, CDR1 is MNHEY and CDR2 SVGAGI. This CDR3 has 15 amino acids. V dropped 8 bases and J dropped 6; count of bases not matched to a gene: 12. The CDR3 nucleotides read TGTGCCAGCCGTAGGGGACAGGGGACTTTTGCTGAAGCTTTCTTT. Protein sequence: CASRRGQGTFAEAFF.

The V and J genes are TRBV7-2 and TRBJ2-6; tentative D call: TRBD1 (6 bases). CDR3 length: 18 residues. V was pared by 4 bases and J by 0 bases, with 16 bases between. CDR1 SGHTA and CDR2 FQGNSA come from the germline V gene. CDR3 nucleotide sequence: TGTGCCAGCAGCTGGGAAGGCAGGGGTTTCTCTGGGGCCAACGTCCTGACTTTC. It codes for CASSWEGRGFSGANVLTF. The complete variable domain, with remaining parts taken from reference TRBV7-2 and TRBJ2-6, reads GAGVSQSPSNKVTEKGKDVELRCDPISGHTALYWYRQSLGQGLEFLIYFQGNSAPDKSGLPSDRFSAERTGGSVSTLTIQRTQQEDSAVYLCASSWEGRGFSGANVLTFGAGSRLTVL.

CDR3 DNA sequence: TGTGCCAGCAGCGTAGCTAGCGGGGGAGCGCAGTATTTT. Its translation is CASSVASGGAQYF. This rearrangement joins TRBV9 to TRBJ2-3; 10 nucleotides line up with TRBD2. Per the germline V gene, CDR1 is SGDLS and CDR2 is YYNGEE. V dropped 0 bases and J dropped 10; count of bases not matched to a gene: 2. The CDR3 is made up of 13 amino acids.

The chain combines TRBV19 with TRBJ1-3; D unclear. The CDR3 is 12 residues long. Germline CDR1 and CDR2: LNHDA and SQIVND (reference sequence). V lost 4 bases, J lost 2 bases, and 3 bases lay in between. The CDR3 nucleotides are TGTGCCAGTAGTACCGCTGGAAACACCATATATTTT. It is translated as CASSTAGNTIYF.

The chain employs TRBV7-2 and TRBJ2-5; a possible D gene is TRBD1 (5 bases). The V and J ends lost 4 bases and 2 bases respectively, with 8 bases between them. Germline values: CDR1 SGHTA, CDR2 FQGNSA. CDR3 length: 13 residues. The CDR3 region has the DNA TGTGCCAGCAGCTACCGGACACAAGAGACCCAGTACTTC. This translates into CASSYRTQETQYF.

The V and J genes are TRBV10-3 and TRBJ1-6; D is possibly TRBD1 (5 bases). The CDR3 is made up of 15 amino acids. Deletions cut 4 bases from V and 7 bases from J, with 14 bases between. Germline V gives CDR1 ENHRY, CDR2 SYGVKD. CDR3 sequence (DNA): TGTGCCATCAGTGCGGGGGAATCGGAAAATTCACCCCTCCACTTT. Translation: CAISAGESENSPLHF.

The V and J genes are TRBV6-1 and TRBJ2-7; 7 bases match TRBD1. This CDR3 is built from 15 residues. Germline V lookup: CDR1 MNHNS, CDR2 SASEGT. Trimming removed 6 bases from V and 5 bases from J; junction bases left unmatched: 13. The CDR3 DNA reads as TGTGCCAGCAGGCGCCCACAGGGGAGCTTACACGAGCAGTACTTC. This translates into CASRRPQGSLHEQYF.

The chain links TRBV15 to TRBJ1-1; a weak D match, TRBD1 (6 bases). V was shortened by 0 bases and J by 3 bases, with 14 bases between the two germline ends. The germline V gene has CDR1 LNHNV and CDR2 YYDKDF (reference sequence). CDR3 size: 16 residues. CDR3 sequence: CATSRDYRGGDTEAFF. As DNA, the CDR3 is TGTGCCACCAGCAGAGATTATAGGGGGGGCGACACTGAAGCTTTCTTT.

This CDR3 reads CASSPQSTPRDTQYF. The CDR3 region has the DNA TGTGCCAGCAGCCCCCAATCGACTCCACGAGATACGCAGTATTTT. The chain has TRBV11-2 and TRBJ2-3; D gene uncertain. The CDR3 length is 15 residues. Germline V lookup: CDR1 SGHAT, CDR2 FQNNGV. V dropped 5 bases and J dropped 5 bases, with 17 bases sitting between them.

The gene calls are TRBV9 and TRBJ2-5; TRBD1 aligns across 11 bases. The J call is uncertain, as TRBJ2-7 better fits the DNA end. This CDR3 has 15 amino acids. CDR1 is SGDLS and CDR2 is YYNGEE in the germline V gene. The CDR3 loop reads CASSPRDRGVSEQYF. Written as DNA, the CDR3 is TGTGCCAGCAGCCCAAGGGACAGGGGGGTTTCCGAGCAGTACTTC.

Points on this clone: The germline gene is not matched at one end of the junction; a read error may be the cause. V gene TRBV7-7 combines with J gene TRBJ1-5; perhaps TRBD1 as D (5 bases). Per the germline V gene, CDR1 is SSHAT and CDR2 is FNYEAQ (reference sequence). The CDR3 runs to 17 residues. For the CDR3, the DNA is TGTGCTAGCAGCTTAGCGTTAGGGGTCCAACGCAATCAGCCCCAGCATTTT. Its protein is CASSLALGVQRNQPQHF. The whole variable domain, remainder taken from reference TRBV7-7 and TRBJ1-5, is GAGVSQSPRYKVTKRGQDVTLRCDPISSHATLYWYQQALGQGPEFLTYFNYEAQPDKSGLPSDRFSAERPEGSISTLTIQRTEQRDSAMYRCASSLALGVQRNQPQHFGDGTRLSIL.

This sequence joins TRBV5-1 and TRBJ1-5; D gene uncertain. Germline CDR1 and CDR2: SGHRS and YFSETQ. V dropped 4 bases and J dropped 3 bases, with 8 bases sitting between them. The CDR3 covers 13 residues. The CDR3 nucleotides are TGCGCCAGCAGCCCCGACACCAATCAGCCCCAGCATTTT. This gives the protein CASSPDTNQPQHF.

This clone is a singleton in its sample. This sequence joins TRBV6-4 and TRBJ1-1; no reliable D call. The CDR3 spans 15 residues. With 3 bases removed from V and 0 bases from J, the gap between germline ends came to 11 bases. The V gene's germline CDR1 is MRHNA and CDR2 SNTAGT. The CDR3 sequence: CASSDGSGMNTEAFF. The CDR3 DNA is TGTGCCAGCAGTGATGGATCGGGTATGAACACTGAAGCTTTCTTT.

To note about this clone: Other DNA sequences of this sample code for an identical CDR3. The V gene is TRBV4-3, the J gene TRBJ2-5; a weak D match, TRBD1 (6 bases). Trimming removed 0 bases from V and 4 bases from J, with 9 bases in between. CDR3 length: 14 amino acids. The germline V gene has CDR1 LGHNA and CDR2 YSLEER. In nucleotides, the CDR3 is TGCGCCAGCAGCCAAGATACAGGGCGAGAGACCCAGTACTTC. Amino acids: CASSQDTGRETQYF.

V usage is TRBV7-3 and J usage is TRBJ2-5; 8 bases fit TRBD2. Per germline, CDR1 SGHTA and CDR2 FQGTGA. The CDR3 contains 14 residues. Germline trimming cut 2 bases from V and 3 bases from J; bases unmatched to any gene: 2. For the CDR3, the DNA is TGTGCCAGCAGCTTAGGCGGGGGGAAAGAGACCCAGTACTTC. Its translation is CASSLGGGKETQYF.

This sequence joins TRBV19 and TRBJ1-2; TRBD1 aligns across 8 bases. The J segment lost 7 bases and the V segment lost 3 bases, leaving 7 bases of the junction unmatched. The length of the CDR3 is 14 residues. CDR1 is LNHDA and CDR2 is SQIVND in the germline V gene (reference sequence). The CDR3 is CASSIPGGAGGYTF. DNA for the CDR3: TGTGCCAGTAGTATTCCAGGGGGCGCGGGTGGCTACACCTTC.

CDR3 residues: CASSATGGYGYTF. As DNA, the CDR3 is TGTGCCAGCAGCGCGACAGGGGGCTATGGCTACACCTTC. The chain carries TRBV9 and TRBJ1-2; TRBD1 matches 9 bases. The CDR3 covers 13 residues. Germline trimming cut 3 bases from V and 4 bases from J; bases unmatched to any gene: 1. The V gene's germline CDR1 is SGDLS and CDR2 YYNGEE.

CDR3 loop: CASSIDRSGANVLTF. DNA of the CDR3: TGTGCCAGTAGTATCGACAGATCTGGGGCCAACGTCCTGACTTTC. The chain has TRBV19 and TRBJ2-6; tentative D call: TRBD1 (5 bases). Trimming shortened V by 3 bases and J by 1 base, and 7 bases separated the two germline ends. This CDR3 contains 15 residues. Germline V gene sequence: CDR1 LNHDA, CDR2 SQIVND (reference sequence).

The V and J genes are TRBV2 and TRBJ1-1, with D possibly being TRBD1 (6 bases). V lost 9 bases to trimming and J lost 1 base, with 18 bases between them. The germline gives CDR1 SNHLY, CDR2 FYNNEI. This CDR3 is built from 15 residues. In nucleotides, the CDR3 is TGTGCCAGACAATGGGGGCAGAGGTCGAACACTGAAGCTTTCTTT. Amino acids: CARQWGQRSNTEAFF. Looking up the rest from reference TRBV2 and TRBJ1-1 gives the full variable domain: EPEVTQTPSHQVTQMGQEVILRCVPISNHLYFYWYRQILGQKVEFLVSFYNNEISEKSEIFDDQFSVERPDGSNFTLKIRSTKLEDSAMYFCARQWGQRSNTEAFFGQGTRLTVV.